This T cell receptor beta chain was identified during a study of vaccination effects on CD4 cells after COVID-19. TCRdb's copy holds only in-frame clones and misses some; the assay was immunoSEQ multiplex PCR. The sample lists roughly 25,000 clones; around 70% were seen once. On this clone: Its specificity is not known.

This CDR3 has 17 amino acids. V lost 0 bases to trimming and J lost 1 base; unmatched junction nucleotides: 7. The germline V gene has CDR1 SEHNR and CDR2 FQNEAQ (reference sequence). Using viral peptide pools, the ViraFEST assay grew out antigen-specific CD4+ T cells prior to sequencing. Cultured cells yielded isolated CD4+ T cells after around 10 days. All vaccine recipients tested negative for nucleocapsid antibodies and had never contracted SARS-CoV-2 infection. The source material was CD4+ T cells from PBMCs cultured with SARS-CoV-2 spike peptides, sampled before COVID-19 vaccination. The receptor's source is a human donor who received a COVID-19 vaccine. This rearrangement joins TRBV7-9 to TRBJ1-1; 8 bases line up with TRBD1. CDR3 protein: CASSLARDRWGNTEAFF. The DNA of the CDR3 is TGTGCCAGCAGCTTAGCCCGGGACAGGTGGGGGAACACTGAAGCTTTCTTT.